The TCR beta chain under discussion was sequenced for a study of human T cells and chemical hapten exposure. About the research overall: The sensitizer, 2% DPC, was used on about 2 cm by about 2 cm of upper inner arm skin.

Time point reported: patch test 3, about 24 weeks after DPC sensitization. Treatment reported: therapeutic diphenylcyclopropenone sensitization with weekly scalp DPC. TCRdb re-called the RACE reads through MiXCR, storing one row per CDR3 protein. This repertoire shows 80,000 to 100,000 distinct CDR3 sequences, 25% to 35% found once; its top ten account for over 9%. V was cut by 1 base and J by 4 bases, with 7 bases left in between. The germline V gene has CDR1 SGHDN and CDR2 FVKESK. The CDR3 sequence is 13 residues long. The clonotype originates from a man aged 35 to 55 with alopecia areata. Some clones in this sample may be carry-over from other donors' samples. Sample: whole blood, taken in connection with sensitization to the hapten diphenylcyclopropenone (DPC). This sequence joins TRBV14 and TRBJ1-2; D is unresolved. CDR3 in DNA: TGTGCCAGCAGCCAAGGGAACGGCTATGGCTACACCTTC. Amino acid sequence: CASSQGNGYGYTF.